This T cell receptor (beta chain) comes out of a study of cytomegalovirus exposure and HLA in healthy donors (dated by TCRdb to the late 2010s). With respect to the entire study: In an earlier analysis of roughly 590 of the donors, about 260 Gb of sequence data and approximately 120 million unique TCR beta sequences from 180 million or so T cells were reported. Genome-wide SNP genotypes for about 65% of the roughly 670 donors were used in a later genetic analysis, which treated that subset as a discovery cohort. Donor age, sex, ethnicity and CMV serostatus were compiled alongside the repertoire data. Every discovery cohort repertoire had been produced on one sequencing platform. Class I and class II HLA loci were covered by the typing at four-digit resolution. The study was designed to test whether signatures of past pathogen exposure could be identified by cataloging public T cell receptors. An earlier analysis of 587 of the donors used high-throughput TCR beta sequencing to judge whether each TCR beta V gene segment behaved as functional or pseudogenic. About 300 gigabases of sequencing data and 70 million to 95 million unique TCR sequences made up an early release that covered 500 to 700 HLA-typed donors. To study patterns of TCR occurrence, a later analysis re-analyzed previously published TCR beta repertoires from 666 donors and added high-resolution HLA genotyping. High-throughput TCR immunosequencing, statistical association of individual TCRs with disease status, and machine learning were combined to predict cytomegalovirus infection status. In addition to the first cohort of roughly 670 subjects, a separate validation cohort of approximately 110 different subjects was used. The number of typed donors differed by locus: about 620-640 for A, B, C, DRB1 and DQB1; some 500 for DQA1; 606 for DPA1; and around 490 for DPB1. Using immunosequencing, the study profiled T cell repertoires from about 650 subjects and related those repertoires to cytomegalovirus serostatus. The genetic ancestry cluster associated with self-reported Caucasian donors included over 65% of the roughly 380 genotyped donors. Rather than drawing on any new phenotypic data, the later analysis identified candidate immune exposures from TCR beta sequences and the way those sequences occurred across donors. Roughly 5 DR-DQ haplotypes were handled as single units for association and clustering, since linkage in the cohort was strong. Among roughly 370 genotyped donors of the cohort, an average of roughly 240,000 unique TCR beta nucleotide sequences were sequenced per donor, roughly 20% of them non-productive. General conclusions and limits of the study: Presence/absence analyses assumed roughly uniform sequencing depth across donors, an assumption that may not hold. The authors suggested that the approach could potentially be generalized to other disease states and immunological phenotypes. In a later analysis, most CMV-associated TCR beta chains were found to appear HLA-restricted, with HLA associations seemingly driven largely by CMV exposure. According to a later analysis, parvovirus B19, influenza, CMV and Epstein-Barr virus appeared linked to several top co-occurrence clusters. This cohort had only TCR beta chains sequenced, and the lack of alpha or paired-chain data limited which features could be detected. According to a later analysis, TCR association rates differed among HLA loci, with DRB1 alleles showing the most associated TCRs and HLA-C alleles showing the fewest. A further reported finding was that TCR beta sequences accurately predicted the HLA-A and HLA-B alleles for most subjects in the first cohort. Specific HLA alleles were associated with more than 15,000 TCR beta sequences at a false discovery rate of 0.05 in a later analysis. An earlier analysis of 587 of the donors showed that most TCR beta V segments appeared in productive rearrangements either about 90% or about 30% of the time, which broadly matched IMGT annotations. Strong co-occurrence of HLA alleles, especially DR and DQ, made assigning TCR associations to individual alleles difficult. In a later genetic analysis, fewer N-insertions in productive TCRs were reported among donors in an Asian-associated ancestry cluster than the roughly 640-donor mean. Cytomegalovirus status was reported to be diagnosed by the classifier with high specificity and sensitivity in both the original and validation cohorts. A later analysis found that HLA-associated TCR beta chains were more clonally expanded and had lower generation probabilities than equally common non-associated chains. In vitro tests confirmed that a few of the cytomegalovirus-associated TCR beta chains recognize cytomegalovirus antigens. In the study, around 160 TCR beta chains were listed as associated with cytomegalovirus. HLA typing was unavailable for some donors at each locus, so association tests used only the typed subset. Linkage disequilibrium might explain the correlated functional status among segregating V segments, but an unknown experimental factor could not be ruled out. CMV serostatus was the only immune exposure information available for the cohort. A later genetic analysis associated a missense DCLRE1C variant with V-gene and J-gene trimming of TCR beta chains, and an independent cohort replicated the association. The earlier analysis of about 600 of the donors excluded some 16 rarely observed V segments, including chromosome 9 orphons, because counts were too low. Most TCR sequences were observed very rarely across donors, whereas some public TCRs were present in many individuals. The 87-base-pair reads could not distinguish some IMGT-functional V segments, including TRBV6-2 and TRBV6-3, so those segments were excluded. A group of highly shared sequence variants was considered likely to be a technical artifact of the sequencing pipeline.

CDR1 and CDR2, per the germline V gene, are SGDLS and YYNGEE. V is shortened by 4 bases, J by 5 bases, and the region joining them spans 16 bases. Its CDR3 holds 14 amino acids, cysteine through phenylalanine. Of all the DNA, just the CDR3 is kept, 42 bases in frame from base 1. As concerns this clone: What this receptor recognizes is not known. Within one base of it there is no much larger clone, and no base qualities were kept.

The cohort consisted of fewer than 700 healthy bone marrow donors. All cohort members were sampled while nominally healthy, although unrecorded immune exposures were likely present. The donor was CMV seropositive and belonged to the group of over 250 seropositive cohort members. A peripheral blood sample was provided by each donor, and peripheral blood mononuclear cells were used for TCR beta sequencing. The Qiagen DNeasy Blood Extraction Kit was used to extract genomic DNA from the blood cell samples. Libraries were prepared through the immunoSEQ multiplex PCR assay. The multiplex PCR relied on a mix of 60 forward primers for TCR Vbeta segments and 13 reverse primers for TCR Jbeta segments. A multiplex PCR assay on genomic DNA amplified the CDR3 region of rearranged TCR beta genes. The amplified TCR beta libraries were sequenced on the Illumina HiSeq System as 87-base-pair reads. As for the authors' bioinformatics: Across the 600 to 700 repertoires, a later analysis counted 80 million or so unique TCR beta chains, approximately 12 million of which were shared by at least two donors. Raw reads were error-corrected and collapsed into unique sequences by a nearest-neighbor algorithm in which closely related sequences were merged to remove PCR and sequencing errors. Alignment of CDR3 sequences to IMGT reference sequences was used to assign V, D and J gene segments. For a sequence to be retained, a match of at least six nucleotides was required to both a V gene segment and a J gene segment. A rearrangement was called productive if the CDR3 had no stop codons and remained in frame with V and J, and every other rearrangement was called non-productive. CDR3 was defined by IMGT convention, running from the second conserved V-encoded cysteine to the conserved J-encoded phenylalanine. In an earlier analysis of roughly 580 of the donors, sequences lacking an unambiguous match to a single V gene segment were excluded. In an earlier analysis of approximately 590 of the donors, V segments were called functional above 56.7% productive rearrangements and were called segregating when the between-donor standard deviation exceeded 5%. A statistical classification framework was built for diagnosing cytomegalovirus status from the catalog of TCR beta chain sequences. V and J gene assignment, in a later analysis, came from comparing TCR nucleotide sequences with IMGT/GENE-DB human TR gene sequences. In a later analysis, CDR3 sequences and most-parsimonious VDJ recombination scenarios were assigned using the TCRdist pipeline. In a later analysis, each TCR beta chain was defined by its CDR3 amino acid sequence together with its V-gene family, and reads without a unique V-gene family were excluded. In a later analysis, 450 to 600 highly shared, low-generation-probability nucleotide sequences were removed to address suspected cross-contamination and a sequencing artifact. For each public chain, a later analysis derived a clonal expansion index from normalized ranks of inferred template counts within each repertoire. In a later analysis, generation probabilities were computed with a VDJ recombination model fitted to out-of-frame rearrangements, and the resulting probabilities were checked against IGoR. Hypergeometric tests were used in a later analysis to score TCR-TCR, TCR-HLA and TCR-CMV co-occurrence, with a repertoire-size bias correction applied to the TCR pairs. In a later analysis, false discovery rates were estimated by permuting HLA or CMV assignments 20 times. In a later analysis, co-occurring TCRs were grouped with DBSCAN, and TCRdist sequence similarity was added when clustering was performed within HLA-allele-positive subsets. For co-occurrence clustering, repertoires with fewer than 30,000 or more than 120,000 public chains were excluded, along with four or five repertoires with anomalous nucleotide sharing. TCRdb mirrors the immuneACCESS table, restricted to in-frame sequences. Some clones are absent from its copies; in checked studies, under half trace to an unresolved V gene, and the reason for the others is unknown. That table furnishes V, J and clone size, whereas the DNA furnished D and trimming. The sample profile shows 250,000 to 300,000 clones; 70% to 90% of them were found once. The ten largest account for 1.5% to 2% of the sample.

Sequences were obtained from PBMCs. This sequence uses TRBV9 and TRBJ2-7, and possibly TRBD1, on 5 matching bases. This clonotype was sampled from a woman aged 40 to 55 in good health and CMV-seropositive. The base sequence is TGTGCCAGCAGCCCACCGGGCAGGGTAAACGAGCAGTACTTC. Its protein product is CASSPPGRVNEQYF.